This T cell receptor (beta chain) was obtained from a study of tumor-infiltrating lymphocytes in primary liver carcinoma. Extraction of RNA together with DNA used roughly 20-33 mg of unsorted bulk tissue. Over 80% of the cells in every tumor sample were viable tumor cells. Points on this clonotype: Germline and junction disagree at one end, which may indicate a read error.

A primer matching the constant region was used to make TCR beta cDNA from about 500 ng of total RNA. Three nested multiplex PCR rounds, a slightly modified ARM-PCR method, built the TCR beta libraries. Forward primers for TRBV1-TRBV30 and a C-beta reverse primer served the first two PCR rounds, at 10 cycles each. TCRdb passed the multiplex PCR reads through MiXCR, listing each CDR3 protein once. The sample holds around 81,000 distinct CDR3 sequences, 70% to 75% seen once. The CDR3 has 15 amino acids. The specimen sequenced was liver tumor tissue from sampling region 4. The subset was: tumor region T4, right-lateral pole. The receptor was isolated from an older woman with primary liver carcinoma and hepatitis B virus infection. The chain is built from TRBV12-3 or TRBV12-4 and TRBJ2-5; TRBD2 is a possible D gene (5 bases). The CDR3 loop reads CASSVLTGIQETQYF. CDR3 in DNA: TGTGCTAGCAGTGTACTAACGGGGATCCAAGAGACCCAGTACTTC.